Below, 28 T cell receptor beta chains from the same sample are listed, as sequenced in a study of T-cell reconstitution after alpha-beta-depleted transplantation in children. Construction of the TCRbeta library involved unique molecular identifiers. TCRdb called the PCR reads again in MiXCR, with one record for every CDR3 protein. The sample has around 29,000 distinct CDR3 sequences; about 6.3% are singletons. The sequencing here drew on PBMCs, mostly from graft donor cells, taken 180 days after TCRalphabeta/CD19-depleted stem cell transplant. These receptors all stem from a male patient aged 10 to 17 who had a stem cell transplant for acute myeloid leukemia, so the T cells may come from the graft donor.

This clonotype was seen ten or more times. The chain links TRBV20-1 to TRBJ1-4; D gene ambiguous. V shed 5 bases and J shed 3 bases, with 10 bases lying between them. This CDR3 has 13 residues. Germline V gene sequence: CDR1 DFQATT, CDR2 SNEGSKA (reference sequence). The CDR3 reads CSAYLAPNEKLFF. As DNA, the CDR3 is TGCAGTGCTTACCTCGCCCCTAATGAAAAACTGTTTTTT.

The gene calls are TRBV19 and TRBJ2-5; D is unclear. CDR1 is LNHDA, CDR2 SQIVND, per germline (reference sequence). With 6 bases removed from V and 4 bases from J, the gap between germline ends came to 3 bases. This CDR3 has 10 amino acids. CDR3 protein: CASRGETQYF. CDR3 nucleotide sequence: TGTGCCAGTAGGGGAGAGACCCAGTACTTC.

This clonotype was found many times. V usage is TRBV20-1 and J usage is TRBJ2-1; perhaps TRBD2 as D (6 bases). The CDR3 has 15 amino acids. Between the trimmed V and J ends, which lost 0 bases and 4 bases, there was a span of 13 bases. Germline-derived CDR1 and CDR2 are DFQATT and SNEGSKA (reference sequence). CDR3 sequence: CSAREGGSIYNEQFF. Written as DNA, the CDR3 is TGCAGTGCTAGAGAGGGAGGATCCATATACAATGAGCAGTTCTTC.

Concerning this clonotype itself: Being one base from a much bigger clone, this may be a read error. The chain uses TRBV23-1 and TRBJ2-5, with D possibly matching TRBD2 (5 bases). TRBV23-1 is an ORF; its function is uncertain. V gave up 5 bases and J gave up 3 bases, with 10 bases separating them. This CDR3 has 13 residues. This CDR3 is CASSGAVEETQYF. The CDR3, as DNA: TGCGCCAGCAGTGGAGCGGTAGAAGAGACCCAGTACTTC.

This clonotype showed up just a few times. In DNA form, the CDR3 reads TGTGCCAGCAGCGCTCACCGACAGTATACGGAGACCCAGTACTTC. The encoded protein is CASSAHRQYTETQYF. The chain carries TRBV21-1 and TRBJ2-5; the D call TRBD1 from the table was never checked on the DNA. TRBV21-1 is marked as a pseudogene. The CDR3 extends over 15 amino acids.

This clonotype was found many times. The chain combines TRBV4-2 with TRBJ2-7, with TRBD2 matching 13 bases. With V trimmed by 4 bases and J by 1 base, 19 bases remained unmatched. Germline-derived CDR1 and CDR2 are LGHNA and YNFKEQ. The CDR3 totals 21 residues. CDR3 loop: CASSPGLTVTSGRSRSYEQYF. CDR3 in DNA: TGTGCCAGCAGCCCTGGCTTGACAGTGACTAGCGGGAGGTCTCGATCCTACGAGCAGTACTTC.

By share, this clonotype ranks as medium-sized. The genes are TRBV27 and TRBJ1-5; D gene ambiguous. The V gene's germline CDR1 is MNHEY and CDR2 SMNVEV (reference sequence). CDR3 length: 15 amino acids. The germline V and J ends were trimmed by 4 bases and 2 bases, with 12 bases remaining between them. The CDR3 nucleotides are TGTGCCAGCAGTTCGGCCGACACCGGCAATCAGCCCCAGCATTTT. Its protein product is CASSSADTGNQPQHF.

This clonotype was counted ten times or more. The chain employs TRBV6-2 or TRBV6-3 and TRBJ1-2; 10 nucleotides agree with TRBD1. V dropped 11 bases and J dropped 0; count of bases not matched to a gene: 9. Germline V CDR1 and CDR2: MNHEY, SVGEGT. This CDR3 is built from 15 residues. In DNA form, the CDR3 reads TGTGCCGGAAGCCCGGGACAGGGGCCTAACTATGGCTACACCTTC. Amino acids: CAGSPGQGPNYGYTF.

This clonotype was seen at least ten times. This chain uses TRBV5-4 with TRBJ2-2; 12 nucleotides align to TRBD2. The germline gives CDR1 SGHNT, CDR2 YYREEE (reference sequence). CDR3 length: 15 residues. The ends lost 4 bases at V and 7 bases at J; junction bases unmatched: 5. DNA for the CDR3: TGTGCCAGCAGCCGGACTAGCGGGAAGGACGGGGAGCTGTTTTTT. Its translation is CASSRTSGKDGELFF. The full variable domain, with the rest looked up from reference TRBV5-4 and TRBJ2-2, is ETGVTQSPTHLIKTRGQQVTLRCSSQSGHNTVSWYQQALGQGPQFIFQYYREEENGRGNFPPRFSGLQFPNYSSELNVNALELDDSALYLCASSRTSGKDGELFFGEGSRLTVL.

Within the sample, this clonotype is medium-sized. The rearrangement links TRBV12-3 or TRBV12-4 to TRBJ2-3, with D perhaps TRBD1 or TRBD2 (6 bases each). The CDR3 length is 15 residues. V lost 7 bases, J lost 4 bases, and 18 bases lay in between. CDR3 DNA: TGTGCCAGCACCTTGGAGGGGGTGAGCTCAGATACGCAGTATTTT. It codes for CASTLEGVSSDTQYF.

By sample fraction, this clonotype is medium-sized (0.01 to 0.1%). The chain has TRBV28 and TRBJ2-6, with 9 bases that match TRBD1. From germline, CDR1 is MDHEN and CDR2 SYDVKM. This CDR3 has 18 amino acids. V lost 7 bases, J lost 1 base, and 11 bases stayed unmatched. The CDR3 loop is CASTQDGTGISGANVLTF. CDR3 DNA sequence: TGTGCCAGCACCCAAGATGGGACAGGGATATCTGGGGCCAACGTCCTGACTTTC.

This clonotype has ten or more counts. The rearrangement uses TRBV4-3 and TRBJ2-1; TRBD2 agrees at 7 bases. This CDR3 is built from 13 residues. Per the germline V gene, CDR1 is LGHNA and CDR2 is YSLEER. V lost 8 bases to trimming and J lost 6 bases; unmatched junction nucleotides: 7. The CDR3 DNA sequence: TGCGCCAGCGGTGGACTAGGCGGCAATGAGCAGTTCTTC. Amino acid sequence: CASGGLGGNEQFF.

This clonotype was counted at least ten times. This chain joins TRBV2 and TRBJ2-3; the D is unclear. The germline gives CDR1 SNHLY, CDR2 FYNNEI. This CDR3 contains 13 residues. Trimming removed 4 bases at V and 2 bases at J, with 7 bases between. CDR3: CASSGPFTDTQYF. The CDR3 DNA follows: TGTGCCAGCAGTGGTCCTTTCACAGATACGCAGTATTTT.

This clonotype showed up many times. The rearrangement links TRBV29-1 to TRBJ2-1; unclear D gene. This CDR3 comprises 12 residues. Germline V gene sequence: CDR1 SQVTM, CDR2 ANQGSEA. V was pared by 4 bases and J by 3 bases, with 7 bases between. CDR3 DNA: TGCAGCGTTGCGTCAGGCTACAATGAGCAGTTCTTC. This translates into CSVASGYNEQFF.

The V and J genes are TRBV6-2 or TRBV6-3 and TRBJ2-4, with D possibly TRBD1 on 6 matching bases. There are 15 residues in the CDR3. Germline loops: CDR1 MNHEY, CDR2 SVGEGT. V was clipped by 0 bases and J by 8 bases, with 14 bases between them. This CDR3 is CASSYSPGAKDIQYF. In DNA, the CDR3 is TGTGCCAGCAGTTACTCACCAGGGGCTAAAGACATTCAGTACTTC.

The sample holds many counts of this clonotype. The genes are TRBV5-1 and TRBJ1-4, with a weak D call TRBD1 (6 bases). The V gene's germline CDR1 is SGHRS and CDR2 YFSETQ. Trimming took off 4 bases at V and 3 bases at J, with 10 bases between the two ends. The CDR3 sequence is 14 residues long. The CDR3 sequence: CASSTGQPNEKLFF. Written as DNA, the CDR3 is TGCGCCAGCAGCACAGGACAGCCTAATGAAAAACTGTTTTTT. Looking up the rest from reference TRBV5-1 and TRBJ1-4 gives the full variable domain: KAGVTQTPRYLIKTRGQQVTLSCSPISGHRSVSWYQQTPGQGLQFLFEYFSETQRNKGNFPGRFSGRQFSNSRSEMNVSTLELGDSALYLCASSTGQPNEKLFFGSGTQLSVL.

This clonotype was picked up many times. V is TRBV20-1 and J is TRBJ1-4; D unresolved. The germline V gene encodes CDR1 DFQATT and CDR2 SNEGSKA (reference sequence). There are 13 residues in the CDR3. V shed 3 bases and J shed 4 bases, with 9 bases lying between them. DNA of the CDR3: TGCAGTGCTAGGAGTAAGGGTAATGAAAAACTGTTTTTT. Translating gives CSARSKGNEKLFF.

This clonotype was detected many times. This chain links TRBV11-2 with TRBJ1-2; 9 bases are a match to TRBD1. V trimming: 2 bases; J trimming: 8 bases; junction bases outside the gene matches: 9. The CDR3 is 15 residues long. Looked up from germline, CDR1 is SGHAT and CDR2 is FQNNGV. This CDR3 reads CASSLNLQGAVGYTF. CDR3 DNA sequence: TGTGCCAGCAGCTTAAACCTACAGGGGGCTGTGGGCTACACCTTC.

This clonotype was observed at least ten times. The chain joins TRBV19 to TRBJ2-3; D unresolved. Germline-derived CDR1 and CDR2 are LNHDA and SQIVND (reference sequence). There are 15 residues in the CDR3. V lost 1 base, J lost 5 bases, and 13 bases lay in between. The CDR3: CASSIGELHGDTQYF. CDR3 nucleotides: TGTGCCAGTAGTATAGGGGAATTACATGGAGATACGCAGTATTTT.

In its sample, this clonotype was seen many times. The rearrangement joins TRBV30 to TRBJ2-7, with D possibly matching TRBD2 (5 bases). Trimming took 0 bases from V and 5 from J, leaving 14 bases between them. Germline assignment: CDR1 GTSNPN and CDR2 SVGIG (reference sequence). This CDR3 spans 14 amino acids. CDR3 in amino acids: CAWSVSPTRHEQYF. The CDR3 DNA follows: TGTGCCTGGAGTGTAAGTCCCACTAGGCACGAGCAGTACTTC.

In its sample, this clonotype was seen many times. The V and J genes are TRBV25-1 and TRBJ2-3, with 9 bases that match TRBD2. The V and J ends lost 7 bases and 5 bases, in that order; junction bases with no gene match: 10. The CDR3 contains 15 residues. CDR1 and CDR2 (germline): MGHDK, SYGVNS. The CDR3 nucleotides read TGTGCCAGCACCAATTTAGCGGGGGCGGGAGATACGCAGTATTTT. Amino acids: CASTNLAGAGDTQYF.

Ten or more counts support this clonotype. V gene TRBV18 combines with J gene TRBJ2-2; unclear D gene. Trimming removed 1 base at V and 8 bases at J, with 14 bases between. Germline V gene data show CDR1 as KGHSH and CDR2 as LQKENI. This CDR3 contains 15 residues. This CDR3 reads CASSPQDVSVGELFF. CDR3 in DNA: TGTGCCAGCTCACCACAGGATGTGTCGGTGGGGGAGCTGTTTTTT.

This clonotype occurred many times. The chain recombines TRBV28 with TRBJ2-4; D unresolved. The CDR3 sequence is 16 residues long. Between the trimmed V and J ends, which lost 3 bases and 0 bases, there was a span of 12 bases. CDR1 MDHEN and CDR2 SYDVKM come from the germline V gene. Here the CDR3 reads CASSLNPLLAKNIQYF. CDR3 coding DNA: TGTGCCAGCAGTTTGAACCCCCTGCTAGCCAAAAACATTCAGTACTTC.

This clonotype was observed many times. The chain carries TRBV7-8 and TRBJ1-5; D is perhaps TRBD1 (5 bases). With 2 bases removed from V and 1 base from J, the gap between germline ends came to 15 bases. This CDR3 is 17 amino acids long. Germline CDR1 is SGHVS and CDR2 is FQNEAQ. CDR3 DNA: TGTGCCAGCAGCTTACCGCGAGGGTCAGGGAGCAATCAGCCCCAGCATTTT. This translates into CASSLPRGSGSNQPQHF.

This clonotype was seen ten or more times. The V gene is TRBV6-5, the J gene TRBJ2-2, with 14 positions matching TRBD2. The CDR3 runs to 17 residues. Per germline, CDR1 MNHEY and CDR2 SVGAGI. V shed 6 bases, J shed 4 bases, and the junction held 7 bases outside the gene matches. As DNA, the CDR3 is TGTGCCAGCAGCCAGACTAGCGGGAGGGCCCCCACCGGGGAGCTGTTTTTT. This translates into CASSQTSGRAPTGELFF.

This clonotype was counted ten times or more. The chain uses TRBV12-3 or TRBV12-4 and TRBJ1-1; D is undetermined. There are 14 residues in the CDR3. The ends were cut back, 6 bases at V and 4 bases at J, with 15 bases in the middle. The CDR3 protein is CASSQGDASTEAFF. The CDR3 DNA reads as TGTGCCAGCAGCCAAGGAGACGCGAGCACTGAAGCTTTCTTT.

This clonotype was picked up many times. The chain couples TRBV3-1 to TRBJ2-7, with TRBD2 matching over 10 bases. The CDR3 length is 15 residues. Unmatched junction bases numbered 7, after V lost 3 bases and J lost 5 bases. CDR1 is LGHDT and CDR2 is YNNKEL in the germline V gene (reference sequence). CDR3 coding DNA: TGTGCCAGCAGCCACACTAGCGGGAAGGTAAACGAGCAGTACTTC. Protein product: CASSHTSGKVNEQYF.

This clonotype was counted many times. The chain employs TRBV30 and TRBJ2-5; D ambiguous. This CDR3 has 13 amino acids. Trimming shortened V by 1 base and J by 3 bases, and 9 bases separated the two germline ends. Germline V lookup: CDR1 GTSNPN, CDR2 SVGIG (reference sequence). The CDR3 DNA is TGTGCCTGGAGTGCCGGGCTAAAAGAGACCCAGTACTTC. It encodes CAWSAGLKETQYF.